These T cell receptor beta chains were read from a single sample in a study of beta chain features in type 1 diabetes. Sequenced by immunoSEQ multiplex PCR; TCRdb stores in-frame clones only, minus some. The sample has over 650,000 clones, roughly 13% seen once; the top ten hold around 0.04%. The sample consisted of naive CD4+ T cells from blood. Every receptor here comes from a man younger than 35 with type 1 diabetes. CDR3s include the opening cysteine and the closing phenylalanine or tryptophan. D genes are given only for firm matches. Clone size is stated in some rows and not others, as once, few, many or a class when expanded.

j_call clone_size v_call d_call cdr3_aa cdr3_nt
TRBJ2-7 . TRBV7-3 . CASSIDSTYEQYF TGTGCCAGCAGCATAGACTCAACCTACGAGCAGTACTTC
TRBJ2-1 few TRBV9 . CASSLGGEQFF TGTGCCAGCAGCTTAGGAGGTGAGCAGTTCTTC
TRBJ2-5 few TRBV5-6 . CASSERETQYF TGTGCCAGCAGCGAGAGAGAGACCCAGTACTTC
TRBJ1-2 . TRBV28 . CASSEPGLSNYGYTF TGTGCCAGCAGTGAACCGGGACTGTCTAACTATGGCTACACCTTC
TRBJ2-2 . TRBV30 . CAWSPSRELFF TGTGCCTGGAGTCCCTCCCGGGAGCTGTTTTTT
TRBJ2-1 . TRBV19 . CACGTSLPWDEQFF TGTGCCTGTGGCACGTCCCTCCCTTGGGATGAGCAGTTCTTC
TRBJ2-7 . TRBV10-3 TRBD1 CAIGTGDYEQYF TGTGCCATAGGGACAGGGGACTACGAGCAGTACTTC
TRBJ2-1 . TRBV7-6 TRBD2 CASSISGGPYNEQFF TGTGCCAGCAGCATCAGCGGGGGCCCGTACAATGAGCAGTTCTTC
TRBJ1-2 few TRBV11-2 . CASSLVVSGYTF TGTGCCAGCAGCTTAGTAGTGAGTGGCTACACCTTC
TRBJ1-5 . TRBV5-8 . CASSIDSNQPQHF TGTGCCAGCAGCATTGACAGCAATCAGCCCCAGCATTTT
TRBJ2-2 few TRBV4-3 . CASSQDVITGELFF TGCGCCAGCAGCCAAGATGTGATAACCGGGGAGCTGTTTTTT
TRBJ1-4 . TRBV4-2 TRBD1 CASSPGTGFEKLFF TGTGCCAGCAGCCCCGGGACAGGGTTTGAAAAACTGTTTTTT
TRBJ2-7 few TRBV7-2 TRBD2 CASSPGLAGERQYF TGTGCCAGCAGCCCCGGACTAGCGGGAGAGCGGCAGTACTTC
TRBJ2-5 few TRBV30 . CAWRSYQETQYF TGTGCCTGGAGATCATACCAAGAGACCCAGTACTTC
TRBJ2-2 few TRBV7-2 TRBD1 CASSQRQGGPGELFF TGTGCCAGCAGTCAACGACAGGGGGGACCCGGGGAGCTGTTTTTT
TRBJ1-2 . TRBV27 . CASRMDSTYGYTF TGTGCCAGCAGGATGGACAGCACCTATGGCTACACCTTC
TRBJ2-3 few TRBV25-1 TRBD1 CASSEGTGSSTDTQYF TGTGCCAGCAGTGAGGGGACAGGGAGTAGCACAGATACGCAGTATTTT
TRBJ2-5 . TRBV28 . CASLLGTDQETQYF TGTGCCAGCCTCCTGGGAACGGATCAAGAGACCCAGTACTTC
TRBJ2-1 few TRBV30 . CAWSLVVSQFF TGTGCCTGGAGTTTGGTAGTTTCCCAGTTCTTC
TRBJ2-7 . TRBV9 . CASRPPGQGEQYF TGTGCCAGCAGGCCCCCGGGCCAAGGCGAGCAGTACTTC
TRBJ2-7 . TRBV10-3 . CAIRDTRSSYEQYF TGTGCCATCAGGGACACGAGGAGCTCCTACGAGCAGTACTTC
TRBJ2-3 few TRBV18 . CASSPPSQAADTQYF TGTGCCAGCTCACCACCGAGTCAGGCAGCAGATACGCAGTATTTT
TRBJ1-4 few TRBV5-4 . CASSSKGGGPSNEKLFF TGTGCCAGCAGCTCGAAGGGCGGGGGGCCTTCTAATGAAAAACTGTTTTTT
TRBJ1-2 few TRBV4-3 . CASSHLDGDYGYTF TGCGCCAGCAGCCACCTGGATGGGGACTATGGCTACACCTTC
TRBJ1-3 few TRBV7-2 TRBD1 CASSPDRVSGNTIYF TGTGCCAGCAGCCCCGACAGGGTCTCTGGAAACACCATATATTTT
TRBJ2-3 . TRBV28 . CASKSPADTQYF TGTGCCAGCAAGTCCCCGGCCGATACGCAGTATTTT
TRBJ1-2 few TRBV15 . CATSREYPGHDYGYTF TGTGCCACCAGCAGAGAGTACCCCGGACATGACTATGGCTACACCTTC
TRBJ2-5 . TRBV7-9 TRBD2 CASSLSLAGVQGETQYF TGTGCCAGCAGCCTGTCACTAGCGGGGGTACAAGGAGAGACCCAGTACTTC
TRBJ2-7 few TRBV7-2 . CASSLAPDSYEQYF TGTGCCAGCAGCTTAGCGCCAGACTCCTACGAGCAGTACTTC
TRBJ2-3 once TRBV5-1 TRBD2 CASSPRGLAGDQGTQYF TGCGCCAGCAGCCCCCGAGGACTAGCGGGGGACCAGGGTACGCAGTATTTT
TRBJ1-5 few TRBV21-1 . CASSKVGQASNQPQHF TGTGCCAGCAGCAAAGTCGGGCAGGCCTCCAATCAGCCCCAGCATTTT
TRBJ2-7 few TRBV6-6 . CASSFTSGEQYF TGTGCCAGCAGTTTCACGTCCGGGGAGCAGTACTTC
TRBJ2-3 . TRBV7-9 . CASSLDLTITDTQYF TGTGCCAGCAGCCTAGACCTGACTATCACAGATACGCAGTATTTT
TRBJ1-2 . TRBV28 . CASSPVGHGYTF TGTGCCAGCAGCCCGGTAGGGCATGGCTACACCTTC
TRBJ2-7 . TRBV18 . CASSPEMYAEQYF TGTGCCAGCTCACCCGAGATGTACGCCGAGCAGTACTTC
TRBJ2-3 . TRBV4-1 TRBD2 CASSPGPGGPRANYTQYF TGCGCCAGCAGCCCAGGACCGGGGGGGCCGAGGGCTAATTATACGCAGTATTTT
TRBJ2-5 few TRBV28 TRBD1 CASGLTGWETQYF TGTGCCAGCGGTTTGACAGGGTGGGAGACCCAGTACTTC
TRBJ2-7 few TRBV27 . CASSPRLNYEQYF TGTGCCAGCAGTCCTAGACTAAACTACGAGCAGTACTTC
TRBJ2-7 . TRBV5-1 . CASSLVRSSYEQYF TGCGCCAGCAGCTTGGTAAGGAGCTCCTACGAGCAGTACTTC
TRBJ2-7 few TRBV7-9 TRBD2 CASSSLSSGGTYEQYF TGTGCCAGCAGCTCCCTATCTAGCGGGGGAACCTACGAGCAGTACTTC
TRBJ2-4 few TRBV19 TRBD2 CASSINYREGIQYF TGTGCCAGTAGTATAAACTACCGGGAGGGCATTCAGTACTTC
TRBJ1-1 . TRBV29-1 . CSVLPQGEGTEAFF TGCAGCGTTTTACCCCAGGGCGAGGGCACTGAAGCTTTCTTT
TRBJ1-1 . TRBV7-9 . CASSLGGSPPGTEAFF TGTGCCAGCAGCTTAGGAGGGTCCCCCCCGGGAACTGAAGCTTTCTTT
TRBJ2-5 few TRBV7-3 TRBD2 CASSSSGEETQYF TGTGCCAGCAGCTCTAGCGGGGAAGAGACCCAGTACTTC
TRBJ2-3 . TRBV7-2 . CASSYKIGDTQYF TGTGCCAGCAGCTACAAGATAGGAGATACGCAGTATTTT
TRBJ1-6 . TRBV4-3 TRBD1 CASSQDSYRGSPLHF TGCGCCAGCAGCCAAGATTCCTACAGGGGATCACCCCTCCACTTT